This is a list of T cell receptor beta chains from one sample in a study of cytomegalovirus exposure and HLA in healthy donors. Only in-frame clones appear in the TCRdb table, and some are missing; sequencing was by immunoSEQ multiplex PCR. The sample has around 400,000 clones, roughly 89% seen once; the top ten hold under 0.95%. The sample comprised PBMCs. The receptor source for this set is a woman aged 18-29 years in good health and CMV-seronegative. Both conserved end residues are part of each CDR3. Fields, in order: V gene, clone size, CDR3 length, J gene, D gene, CDR3 protein, CDR3 DNA. D genes are given only for firm matches. Rows may omit the clone size; those that give it use once, few, many or a size class.

TRBV4-2	-	16	TRBJ2-1	-	CASSPRDSPEGNEQFF	TGTGCCAGCAGCCCCCGGGACTCGCCCGAGGGTAATGAGCAGTTCTTC
TRBV27	-	14	TRBJ2-7	TRBD2	CASSWGGLLAGLHF	TGTGCCAGCAGTTGGGGGGGCCTACTAGCGGGACTCCACTTC
TRBV7-8	-	18	TRBJ2-7	TRBD1	CASSPSSWDRGEAYEQYF	TGTGCCAGCAGCCCCAGTTCGTGGGACAGGGGAGAGGCCTACGAGCAGTACTTC
TRBV27	once	14	TRBJ2-7	TRBD1	CASSVGTGPYEQYF	TGTGCCAGCAGTGTGGGGACAGGACCCTACGAGCAGTACTTC
TRBV5-4	once	11	TRBJ2-7	-	CASSSNYEQYF	TGTGCCAGCAGCTCCAATTACGAGCAGTACTTC
TRBV28	few	13	TRBJ1-1	TRBD1	CAGQGAPSTEAFF	TGTGCCGGCCAGGGGGCGCCCAGCACTGAAGCTTTCTTT
TRBV6-5	-	15	TRBJ1-4	TRBD1	CASSSSTGAREKLFF	TGTGCCAGCAGTTCCTCAACAGGGGCGCGGGAAAAACTGTTTTTT
TRBV6-5	-	12	TRBJ2-3	-	CASSSSQDTQYF	TGTGCCAGCAGTTCCTCTCAAGATACGCAGTATTTT
TRBV6-1	once	13	TRBJ2-1	-	CASSSQHYNEQFF	TGTGCCAGCAGTTCCCAACACTACAATGAGCAGTTCTTC
TRBV7-9	once	14	TRBJ1-2	-	CASSLSRTASGYTF	TGTGCCAGCAGCTTATCGCGGACAGCCTCAGGCTACACCTTC
TRBV19	-	14	TRBJ2-7	TRBD1	CASSKGTGAYEQYF	TGTGCCAGTAGTAAAGGGACAGGGGCCTACGAGCAGTACTTC
TRBV10-1	-	16	TRBJ2-1	TRBD2	CASSGTSGSGSNEQFF	TGCGCCAGCAGTGGGACTAGCGGGAGTGGCTCCAATGAGCAGTTCTTC
TRBV27	many	14	TRBJ2-2	-	CASSLLGAPGELFF	TGTGCCAGCAGTTTGTTGGGAGCCCCCGGGGAGCTGTTTTTT
TRBV27	few	19	TRBJ2-6	TRBD2	CASSILGLAGGPGANVLTF	TGTGCCAGCAGCATACTGGGACTAGCGGGGGGGCCCGGGGCCAACGTCCTGACTTTC
TRBV28	-	14	TRBJ1-1	TRBD1	CASSPTGGGAEAFF	TGTGCCAGCAGTCCGACAGGGGGCGGGGCTGAAGCTTTCTTT
TRBV2	-	15	TRBJ2-7	TRBD2	CASSEAPGTSYEQYF	TGTGCCAGCAGTGAAGCGCCCGGGACTAGCTACGAGCAGTACTTC
TRBV6-5	-	13	TRBJ1-2	-	CASSDGTRYGYTF	TGTGCCAGCAGTGACGGGACACGCTATGGCTACACCTTC
TRBV29-1	-	14	TRBJ1-1	-	CSVCSNRQNTEAFF	TGCAGCGTTTGTTCCAACAGGCAGAACACTGAAGCTTTCTTT
TRBV5-6	-	12	TRBJ2-7	-	CASSLSSYEQYF	TGTGCCAGCAGCCTGAGCTCCTACGAGCAGTACTTC
TRBV5-4	few	13	TRBJ2-3	TRBD2	CASSPSGKDTQYF	TGTGCCAGCAGCCCTAGCGGGAAGGACACGCAGTATTTT
TRBV21-1	few	17	TRBJ2-7	-	CASAPGLGIPISYEQYF	TGTGCCAGCGCACCGGGACTAGGCATTCCCATTTCCTACGAGCAGTACTTC
TRBV5-8	-	12	TRBJ2-7	-	CASSLVTYEQYF	TGTGCCAGCAGCCTAGTAACCTACGAGCAGTACTTC
TRBV5-4	-	13	TRBJ1-2	TRBD1	CASSLEAGGGYTF	TGTGCCAGCAGCTTGGAAGCAGGGGGAGGCTACACCTTC
TRBV19	-	13	TRBJ1-1	TRBD1	CASSMRTGVPAFF	TGTGCCAGTAGTATGAGGACAGGGGTTCCCGCTTTCTTT
TRBV29-1	-	13	TRBJ2-1	-	CSMPGEGEDEQFF	TGCAGCATGCCTGGGGAGGGGGAAGATGAGCAGTTCTTC
TRBV28	-	12	TRBJ2-2	-	CASSLVRGELFF	TGTGCCAGCAGCCTCGTCCGCGGGGAGCTGTTTTTT
TRBV2	-	12	TRBJ2-5	TRBD1	CASARTGETQYF	TGTGCCAGCGCCCGGACAGGGGAGACCCAGTACTTC
TRBV5-1	once	13	TRBJ1-1	-	CASSAALNTEAFF	TGCGCCAGCAGCGCGGCCCTGAACACTGAAGCTTTCTTT
TRBV27	-	17	TRBJ2-2	TRBD2	CASSDAGAGAYTGELFF	TGTGCCAGCAGCGATGCGGGAGCGGGGGCCTACACCGGGGAGCTGTTTTTT
TRBV2	-	12	TRBJ2-3	-	CASTIRGDTQYF	TGTGCCAGCACAATACGGGGGGATACGCAGTATTTT
TRBV6-6	-	14	TRBJ2-1	TRBD1	CAIQPGQGDNEQFF	TGTGCCATACAACCGGGACAGGGAGACAATGAGCAGTTCTTC
TRBV19	many	15	TRBJ2-1	TRBD1	CASSMDRGRVNEQFF	TGTGCCAGTAGTATGGACAGGGGGCGGGTGAATGAGCAGTTCTTC
TRBV28	once	16	TRBJ2-7	TRBD2	CASSLGEGRLQYEQYF	TGTGCCAGCAGTTTGGGGGAGGGGCGGCTCCAGTACGAGCAGTACTTC
TRBV5-1	-	14	TRBJ2-1	TRBD1	CASKKGTGNNEQFF	TGCGCCAGCAAGAAGGGGACAGGGAACAATGAGCAGTTCTTC
TRBV2	-	14	TRBJ2-5	TRBD1	CASRGTGLGETQYF	TGTGCCAGCAGGGGGACAGGGTTAGGGGAGACCCAGTACTTC
TRBV27	-	16	TRBJ1-5	TRBD1	CASSLAGQGRNQPQHF	TGTGCCAGCAGCTTAGCCGGACAGGGCCGTAATCAGCCCCAGCATTTT
TRBV7-9	-	12	TRBJ2-7	-	CASSLGDTEQYF	TGTGCCAGCAGCTTAGGGGACACCGAGCAGTACTTC
TRBV27	-	16	TRBJ2-2	-	CASSLVGVAGTGELFF	TGTGCCAGCAGTTTGGTGGGTGTGGCGGGCACCGGGGAGCTGTTTTTT
TRBV19	once	16	TRBJ2-3	TRBD2	CASSSRLAAPTDTQYF	TGTGCCAGTAGTTCCCGACTAGCGGCTCCCACAGATACGCAGTATTTT
TRBV11-2	-	16	TRBJ2-7	TRBD1	CASRSNRDRDSYEQYF	TGTGCCAGCAGGTCTAATCGGGACAGAGACTCCTACGAGCAGTACTTC
TRBV18	-	13	TRBJ1-6	TRBD1	CASHTGGKAPLHF	TGTGCCAGCCATACAGGGGGCAAGGCACCCCTCCACTTT
TRBV23-1	-	15	TRBJ1-5	-	CASSQNRRSNQPQHF	TGCGCCAGCAGTCAAAACAGGCGTAGCAATCAGCCCCAGCATTTT
TRBV5-6	-	13	TRBJ2-7	-	CASSLDRAYEQYF	TGTGCCAGCAGCCTAGATAGAGCCTACGAGCAGTACTTC
TRBV9	once	14	TRBJ2-5	-	CASSVGPGEETQYF	TGTGCCAGCAGCGTAGGCCCGGGGGAGGAGACCCAGTACTTC
TRBV7-6	once	14	TRBJ2-3	-	CASSLGGPTDTQYF	TGTGCCAGCAGCTTAGGGGGCCCCACAGATACGCAGTATTTT
TRBV7-2	-	15	TRBJ2-1	TRBD2	CASRGPASGYNEQFF	TGTGCCAGCAGAGGTCCGGCTAGCGGCTACAATGAGCAGTTCTTC
TRBV27	-	14	TRBJ2-3	-	CASRRGQRPDTQYF	TGTGCCAGCAGGCGGGGACAGCGCCCAGATACGCAGTATTTT